This T cell receptor (beta chain) stems from a study of technical replicates of blood from a handful of donors. This clone was counted a few times. A read error may account for a junction end that differs from germline. The assay was immunoSEQ multiplex PCR, and TCRdb's table has in-frame clones only and misses some. The sample has about 85,000 clones, roughly 94% seen once. Germline V lookup: CDR1 SSHAT, CDR2 FNYEAQ (reference sequence). There are 15 residues in the CDR3. This clonotype was sampled from a human donor in good health. The material sequenced was T cells isolated from PBMCs. V and J are TRBV7-7 and TRBJ2-2, with 12 bases aligning to TRBD1. The CDR3 coding sequence is TGTGCTAGCAGCTGGGGACAGGGGGCTAACGGGGAGCTGTTTTTT. This codes for CASSWGQGANGELFF.